Listed below are T cell receptor beta chains from one sample, sequenced in a study of T-cell reconstitution after alpha-beta-depleted transplantation in children. MiXCR was run by TCRdb on the PCR reads, yielding one entry per CDR3 protein. The table records roughly 350,000 distinct CDR3 sequences, around 15% of them present only once. The sample consisted of PBMCs, mostly from graft donor cells, taken 360 days after TCRalphabeta/CD19-depleted stem cell transplant. These receptors all stem from a male patient aged 2-15 years who had a stem cell transplant for acute lymphoblastic leukemia, so the T cells may come from the graft donor. The conserved cysteine and the conserved F or W are not part of the CDR3 here. D genes are given only for firm matches. Clone size is shown for a subset of rows, as once, few, many or a class of expanded clone.

d_gene: -; abundance: few; v_gene: TRBV5-6; CDR3aa: ASSSLQVNTGELF
d_gene: -; abundance: few; v_gene: TRBV28; CDR3aa: ASSLMGQSTEAF
d_gene: TRBD2; abundance: -; v_gene: TRBV9; CDR3aa: ASSARPGLAGEGNEQF
d_gene: -; abundance: -; v_gene: TRBV7-3; CDR3aa: ASSPRERGGFTDTQY
d_gene: -; abundance: -; v_gene: TRBV28; CDR3aa: ASSLFVNTEAF
d_gene: TRBD1; abundance: few; v_gene: TRBV6-2/TRBV6-3; CDR3aa: ASSPTGAPIFEAF
d_gene: -; abundance: -; v_gene: TRBV12-3/TRBV12-4; CDR3aa: ATGPGQPQH
d_gene: -; abundance: once; v_gene: TRBV5-1; CDR3aa: ASSPAGTWGGKNIQY
d_gene: -; abundance: -; v_gene: TRBV6-2/TRBV6-3; CDR3aa: ASWDSPVVDTQY
d_gene: -; abundance: -; v_gene: TRBV9; CDR3aa: ASSVDGRWGNEQF
d_gene: -; abundance: -; v_gene: TRBV6-2/TRBV6-3; CDR3aa: ASSYNRGNEQF
d_gene: -; abundance: few; v_gene: TRBV12-3/TRBV12-4; CDR3aa: ASSLRGSGIQETQY
d_gene: TRBD1; abundance: few; v_gene: TRBV7-7; CDR3aa: ASSLGRGYQETQY
d_gene: -; abundance: -; v_gene: TRBV7-3; CDR3aa: ASSLSGSASGANVLT
d_gene: TRBD1; abundance: many; v_gene: TRBV3-1; CDR3aa: ASSRQGLGTEAF
d_gene: -; abundance: many; v_gene: TRBV7-9; CDR3aa: ASSLGGSDSSQGQY
d_gene: TRBD2; abundance: many; v_gene: TRBV14; CDR3aa: ASSPQTSGRHTGELF
d_gene: TRBD1; abundance: -; v_gene: TRBV27; CDR3aa: ASSSDRGLQETQY
d_gene: TRBD2; abundance: many; v_gene: TRBV5-6; CDR3aa: ASTPSGRTMIQF
d_gene: TRBD2; abundance: few; v_gene: TRBV9; CDR3aa: ASSDHSGRGGNEQF
d_gene: -; abundance: -; v_gene: TRBV24-1; CDR3aa: ATSELAGEEVAPRLRHLKETQY
d_gene: TRBD2; abundance: -; v_gene: TRBV4-1; CDR3aa: ASSRLGLVTYNEQF
d_gene: -; abundance: -; v_gene: TRBV28; CDR3aa: ASSSPSLDTQY
d_gene: TRBD1; abundance: few; v_gene: TRBV2; CDR3aa: ASTPGQVPKETQY
d_gene: -; abundance: many; v_gene: TRBV5-1; CDR3aa: ASSLWLGQETQY
d_gene: TRBD1; abundance: -; v_gene: TRBV2; CDR3aa: ASSKTGKGSEKLF
d_gene: -; abundance: few; v_gene: TRBV29-1; CDR3aa: SVARQGNEKLF
d_gene: -; abundance: few; v_gene: TRBV6-2/TRBV6-3; CDR3aa: ASSSRKTGSLNSPLH
d_gene: -; abundance: many; v_gene: TRBV27; CDR3aa: ASSLMMGLKHTDTQY
d_gene: -; abundance: -; v_gene: TRBV28; CDR3aa: ASSRKGIFHEQY
d_gene: -; abundance: few; v_gene: TRBV3-1; CDR3aa: ASSQRVLPSDEQF
d_gene: -; abundance: -; v_gene: TRBV4-3; CDR3aa: ASSQAPKEGETQY
d_gene: TRBD1; abundance: few; v_gene: TRBV7-9; CDR3aa: ASSLSRGRETQY
d_gene: -; abundance: few; v_gene: TRBV18; CDR3aa: ASSPSSPATNEKLF
d_gene: TRBD2; abundance: -; v_gene: TRBV12-3/TRBV12-4; CDR3aa: ASSFTSGGTDTQY
d_gene: TRBD1; abundance: few; v_gene: TRBV4-1; CDR3aa: ASSQDTGVIETQY
d_gene: -; abundance: -; v_gene: TRBV6-2/TRBV6-3; CDR3aa: ASSYRPGQETQY
d_gene: -; abundance: -; v_gene: TRBV29-1; CDR3aa: SVEPAWIVPPDTQY
d_gene: -; abundance: many; v_gene: TRBV10-2; CDR3aa: ASSVRKELVTDTQY
d_gene: -; abundance: few; v_gene: TRBV6-5; CDR3aa: ASSPTGVAGLMVYGYT
d_gene: -; abundance: once; v_gene: TRBV18; CDR3aa: ASSPISGNGETQY
d_gene: -; abundance: -; v_gene: TRBV7-9; CDR3aa: ASSSRPGNEQF
d_gene: TRBD1; abundance: -; v_gene: TRBV27; CDR3aa: ASSLSHGDRYYEQY
d_gene: -; abundance: -; v_gene: TRBV6-1; CDR3aa: ATQPFLTQTYNEQF
d_gene: TRBD2; abundance: -; v_gene: TRBV6-2/TRBV6-3; CDR3aa: ASSYTGQQRLLAGDRDEQF
d_gene: -; abundance: few; v_gene: TRBV24-1; CDR3aa: ATSLPDRGEQF
d_gene: TRBD2; abundance: -; v_gene: TRBV7-9; CDR3aa: ASSSPAGATDTQY
d_gene: TRBD2; abundance: few; v_gene: TRBV6-2/TRBV6-3; CDR3aa: ASSTQGLAHAYEQY
d_gene: -; abundance: few; v_gene: TRBV30; CDR3aa: AWSRPRHGNTEAF
d_gene: -; abundance: -; v_gene: TRBV20-1; CDR3aa: SASGSADTQY
d_gene: -; abundance: many; v_gene: TRBV21-1; CDR3aa: ASSKPSTGGYSPLH
d_gene: -; abundance: -; v_gene: TRBV2; CDR3aa: ASTWGYEQY